One sample yielded the 3 T cell receptor beta chains listed below, sequenced in a study of cytomegalovirus exposure and HLA in healthy donors. Primers: 60 Vbeta forward and 13 Jbeta reverse. Assay: immunoSEQ multiplex PCR; the TCRdb copy retains only in-frame clones and omits some. The repertoire holds about 96,000 clones, 65% to 75% seen once, with less than 15% in the top ten. Material for sequencing was PBMCs. Receptors were obtained from a woman between 65 and 79 years old in good health and CMV-seropositive.

V usage is TRBV9 and J usage is TRBJ2-1, with D possibly matching TRBD1 (6 bases). The CDR3 consists of 14 residues. With 4 bases removed from V and 8 bases from J, the gap between germline ends came to 16 bases. Germline values: CDR1 SGDLS, CDR2 YYNGEE. This CDR3 reads CASSPQSRTDEQFF. CDR3 bases: TGTGCCAGCAGCCCCCAAAGTAGGACAGATGAGCAGTTCTTC.

The gene calls are TRBV7-8 and TRBJ2-3; TRBD1 matches 7 bases. Germline assignment: CDR1 SGHVS and CDR2 FQNEAQ. V shed 0 bases and J 8 bases; nucleotides not matched to a gene: 11. The CDR3 loop spans 16 amino acids. This chain's CDR3 is CASSLADRTKGFTQYF. The CDR3 DNA reads TGTGCCAGCAGCTTAGCGGACAGGACAAAGGGGTTTACGCAGTATTTT. Filled out from reference TRBV7-8 and TRBJ2-3, the complete variable domain reads GAGVSQSPRYKVAKRGQDVALRCDPISGHVSLFWYQQALGQGPEFLTYFQNEAQLDKSGLPSDRFFAERPEGSVSTLKIQRTQQEDSAVYLCASSLADRTKGFTQYFGPGTRLTVL.

The rearrangement links TRBV7-2 to TRBJ2-7; D may be TRBD2 (5 bases). This CDR3 contains 15 residues. CDR1 and CDR2 (germline): SGHTA, FQGNSA. V was trimmed by 5 bases and J by 6 bases, leaving 20 bases between them. DNA for the CDR3: TGTGCCAGCAGCCGCGTCTCCGGGGTACCTCGCGAGCAGTACTTC. Translating gives CASSRVSGVPREQYF.